The clone carrying this TCR beta chain has more than one count but fewer than ten. The antigen is unknown. This entry comes from a study of T cells after yellow fever vaccination. The study, taken as a whole, reports: By day 5 rather than day 15, the secondary response had peaked, though it was weaker.

The CDR3 runs 15 residues. With V trimmed by 5 bases and J by 7 bases, 11 bases remained unmatched. A universal primer site and UMIs were added as TCR cDNA was made by 5'RACE template switching. TCRdb used MiXCR to reprocess the 5' RACE reads, holding one entry per CDR3 protein. The sample comprises approximately 550,000 distinct CDR3 sequences, 15% to 20% of which are singletons, and 13% to 15% rests with the top ten. This clonotype was obtained from a young man who received the YFV17D yellow fever vaccine. The genes are TRBV12-3 or TRBV12-4 and TRBJ2-1; 7 nucleotides match TRBD2. The specimen was PBMCs, collected 15 days after the yellow fever booster vaccination. The CDR3 spells CASSPLRSGGNEQFF. The CDR3 DNA follows: TGTGCCAGCAGTCCCCTGAGATCCGGGGGGAATGAGCAGTTCTTC.